The sequence of this T cell receptor (beta chain) was determined in a study of cytomegalovirus exposure and HLA in healthy donors. Across the study: There were 350 to 400 genotyped donors. Of these, roughly 86% fell in the genetic ancestry cluster associated with self-reported Caucasian donors. Whole-study findings and limits: Among immune exposure information, only CMV serostatus was available.

Note on this clone: Its antigen is still unknown.

This CDR3 is 14 amino acids long. After removal of 11 bases from V and 3 bases from J, the junction contained 9 bases not matched to a gene. Germline lookup yields CDR1 LNHDA and CDR2 SQIVND (reference sequence). Primers included in the PCR were 60 Vbeta and 13 Jbeta primers. Authors' analysis steps: Later work found 65 million to 100 million unique TCR beta chains, with 9.5 million to 12 million shared. This table comes from immunoSEQ multiplex PCR, and its TCRdb copy is limited to in-frame clones, with some not included. The D gene and trimming were derived from the DNA, and the V and J assignments and clone size from that table. The sample consists of roughly 71,000 clones, 70% to 85% of them appearing once.

The sample was PBMCs. The V and J genes are TRBV19 and TRBJ1-4; 7 nucleotides match TRBD1. The TCR comes from a human donor in good health. The CDR3 nucleotides read TGTGCCTCTCGACAGGGTGGATCTAATGAAAAACTGTTTTTT. Protein sequence: CASRQGGSNEKLFF.